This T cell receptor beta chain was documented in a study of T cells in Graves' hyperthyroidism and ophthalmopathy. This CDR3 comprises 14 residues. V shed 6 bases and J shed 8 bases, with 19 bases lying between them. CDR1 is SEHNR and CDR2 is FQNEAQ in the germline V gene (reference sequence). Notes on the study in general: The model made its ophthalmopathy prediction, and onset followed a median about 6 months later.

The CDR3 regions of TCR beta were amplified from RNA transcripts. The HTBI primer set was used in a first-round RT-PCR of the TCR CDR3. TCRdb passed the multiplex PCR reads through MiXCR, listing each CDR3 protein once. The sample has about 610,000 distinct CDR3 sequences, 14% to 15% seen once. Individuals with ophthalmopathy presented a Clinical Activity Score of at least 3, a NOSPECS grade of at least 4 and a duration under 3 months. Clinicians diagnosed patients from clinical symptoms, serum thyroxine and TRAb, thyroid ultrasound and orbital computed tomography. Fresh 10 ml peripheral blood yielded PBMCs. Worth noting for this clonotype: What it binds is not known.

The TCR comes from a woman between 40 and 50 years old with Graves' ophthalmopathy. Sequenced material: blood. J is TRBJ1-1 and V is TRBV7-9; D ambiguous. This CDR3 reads CASSSPPGATEAFF. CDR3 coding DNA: TGTGCCAGCAGTTCCCCCCCCGGCGCCACGGAAGCTTTCTTT.